These 24 T cell receptor beta chains were all obtained from the same sample, sequenced in a study of shared clonotypes between healthy human individuals. The method was immunoSEQ multiplex PCR; TCRdb's version includes in-frame clones alone and lacks a portion of them. The sample yields 2 million to 2.5 million clones, about 92% seen once. Naive CD8 isolation took CD45RO-negative cells positively selected for CCR7 and excluded terminally differentiated effector memory CD45RA+ cells. Sequencing was done on a sample of naive CD8+ T cells from PBMCs. Receptors were obtained from a man younger than 30 in good health. Some clones in this sample may be carry-over from other donors' samples.

The chain couples TRBV7-3 to TRBJ2-3; the D call may be TRBD1 or TRBD2 (6 bases each). The CDR3 contains 17 residues. CDR1 is SGHTA and CDR2 is FQGTGA in the germline V gene. With 5 bases removed from V and 2 bases from J, the gap between germline ends came to 20 bases. CDR3 nucleotides: TGTGCCAGCAGCCAAGGGCCTCGGGGGCAGCCCACAGATACGCAGTATTTT. This translates into CASSQGPRGQPTDTQYF. Full variable domain (rest looked up from reference TRBV7-3 and TRBJ2-3): GAGVSQTPSNKVTEKGKYVELRCDPISGHTALYWYRQSLGQGPEFLIYFQGTGAADDSGLPNDRFFAVRPEGSVSTLKIQRTERGDSAVYLCASSQGPRGQPTDTQYFGPGTRLTVL.

Remarks on this clone: The same CDR3 can be traced to other DNA sequences in this sample. The rearrangement links TRBV7-9 to TRBJ2-1; D ambiguous. Germline V CDR1 and CDR2: SEHNR, FQNEAQ (reference sequence). The CDR3 loop spans 14 amino acids. V was pared by 5 bases and J by 3 bases, with 11 bases between. Here the CDR3 reads CASSPPGGYNEQFF. The CDR3 nucleotides are TGTGCCAGCAGCCCCCCTGGCGGCTACAATGAGCAGTTCTTC.

This chain uses TRBV7-9 with TRBJ2-3; the D is unclear. V was shortened by 2 bases and J by 5 bases, with 11 bases between the two germline ends. Germline CDR1 reads SEHNR; CDR2 reads FQNEAQ (reference sequence). The CDR3 is 14 amino acids. As DNA, the CDR3 is TGTGCCAGCAGCTTACGGACCTATCAAGATACGCAGTATTTT. Protein: CASSLRTYQDTQYF.

J is TRBJ2-7 and V is TRBV11-2; D perhaps matches TRBD2 (6 bases). CDR1 is SGHAT and CDR2 is FQNNGV in the germline V gene. The CDR3 extends over 15 amino acids. The V gene lost 0 bases and the J gene lost 3 bases, with 12 bases spanning the gap. This chain's CDR3 is CASSLDGSGYYEQYF. The CDR3 bases are TGTGCCAGCAGCTTAGACGGTAGCGGCTACTACGAGCAGTACTTC.

The chain employs TRBV2 and TRBJ2-7; D may be TRBD1 (5 bases). V shed 3 bases and J shed 6 bases, with 18 bases lying between them. The germline gives CDR1 SNHLY, CDR2 FYNNEI. The CDR3 extends over 15 amino acids. The CDR3 DNA reads TGTGCCAGCAGTGACTCGGCAGGGTCCCTCGGCGAGCAGTACTTC. Translation: CASSDSAGSLGEQYF.

This clone was picked up one time. In DNA, the CDR3 is TGCAGCGCCTTAAACCCCGGGACAGGGGATGAGCAGTTCTTC. Translation: CSALNPGTGDEQFF. The chain joins TRBV29-1 to TRBJ2-1; 10 positions match TRBD1. J gave up 8 bases and V 7 bases, and 11 bases lay outside the gene matches. Germline loops: CDR1 SQVTM, CDR2 ANQGSEA. This CDR3 region has 14 residues.

The chain links TRBV14 to TRBJ1-2, with D possibly being TRBD1 (5 bases). With 0 bases removed from V and 3 bases from J, the gap between germline ends came to 14 bases. From germline, CDR1 is SGHDN and CDR2 FVKESK. This CDR3 comprises 16 residues. CDR3 amino acids: CASSQEFGGRDYGYTF. The DNA for the CDR3 is TGTGCCAGCAGCCAAGAATTCGGAGGCAGGGACTATGGCTACACCTTC.

This chain connects TRBV5-6 to TRBJ2-1; D uncertain. CDR1 is SGHDT and CDR2 is YYEEEE in the germline V gene. With 3 bases removed from V and 10 bases from J, the gap between germline ends came to 8 bases. The CDR3 contains 11 residues. CDR3 sequence: CASSSSLEQFF. CDR3 nucleotide sequence: TGTGCCAGCAGCTCCTCTTTAGAGCAGTTCTTC.

The V gene is TRBV4-1, the J gene TRBJ2-5; 7 bases fit TRBD2. The J segment lost 3 bases and the V segment lost 3 bases, leaving 13 bases of the junction unmatched. This CDR3 has 17 residues. Germline V lookup: CDR1 MGHRA, CDR2 YSYEKL. The CDR3 loop reads CASSHPDGGRVKETQYF. CDR3 sequence (DNA): TGCGCCAGCAGCCATCCCGACGGGGGGAGAGTCAAAGAGACCCAGTACTTC.

The count of this clone is one. J is TRBJ2-5 and V is TRBV15; D perhaps matches TRBD1 (5 bases). This CDR3 comprises 17 residues. Trimming left V 0 bases short and J 0 bases short, with 14 bases between. Germline V gives CDR1 LNHNV, CDR2 YYDKDF (reference sequence). The CDR3 loop reads CATSRDFTDSHQETQYF. For the CDR3, the DNA is TGTGCCACCAGCAGAGATTTTACAGACAGCCACCAAGAGACCCAGTACTTC.

The J gene is TRBJ2-5, the V gene TRBV9; D gene uncertain. Germline V gene data show CDR1 as SGDLS and CDR2 as YYNGEE. Trimming removed 4 bases at V and 1 base at J, with 11 bases between. The CDR3 is 14 amino acids. As DNA, the CDR3 is TGTGCCAGCAGCACCAGTTTCGCCCAAGAGACCCAGTACTTC. It specifies CASSTSFAQETQYF.

This clone was seen once. This sample includes further DNA sequences coding for the same CDR3. V gene TRBV5-1 combines with J gene TRBJ2-7; D is uncertain. Germline assignment: CDR1 SGHRS and CDR2 YFSETQ. CDR3 size: 12 residues. Trimming removed 0 bases from V and 7 bases from J, with 8 bases in between. For the CDR3, the DNA is TGCGCCAGCAGCTTGGCCGGGTCGGAGCAGTACTTC. Translating it yields CASSLAGSEQYF.

This chain joins TRBV28 and TRBJ2-7; D gene unclear. This CDR3 is 14 amino acids long. Trimming stripped 7 bases from V and 1 base from J, with 14 bases between. Germline V CDR1 and CDR2: MDHEN, SYDVKM. CDR3 DNA: TGTGCCAGCAATAGCAGAGGAAAATCCTACGAGCAGTACTTC. Translation: CASNSRGKSYEQYF.

The rearrangement uses TRBV19 and TRBJ2-3, with D tentatively TRBD2 (6 bases). The CDR3 sequence is 16 residues long. Trimming shortened V by 3 bases and J by 2 bases, and 15 bases separated the two germline ends. The V gene's germline CDR1 is LNHDA and CDR2 SQIVND (reference sequence). The CDR3 reads CASSMAGGLITDTQYF. CDR3 sequence (DNA): TGTGCCAGTAGTATGGCCGGGGGACTGATCACAGATACGCAGTATTTT.

Details on this clone: This CDR3 is also generated by other DNA sequences in the sample. The rearrangement uses TRBV11-2 and TRBJ1-1; D unclear. V was cut by 1 base and J by 1 base, with 4 bases left in between. The germline V gene has CDR1 SGHAT and CDR2 FQNNGV. This CDR3 is built from 13 residues. CDR3: CASSLGQNTEAFF. The CDR3, as DNA: TGTGCCAGCAGCTTAGGGCAGAACACTGAAGCTTTCTTT.

The V call is TRBV9, the J call TRBJ2-2; 7 nucleotides agree with TRBD1. The trim removed 5 bases at V and 6 bases at J, leaving 4 bases unmatched. Germline CDR1 SGDLS, CDR2 YYNGEE. The CDR3 is 13 amino acids. CDR3 nucleotides: TGTGCCAGCAGGGACAGGTCTTCCGGGGAGCTGTTTTTT. Its protein is CASRDRSSGELFF. The full variable domain, in which reference TRBV9 and TRBJ2-2 provide the parts outside the CDR3, is DSGVTQTPKHLITATGQRVTLRCSPRSGDLSVYWYQQSLDQGLQFLIQYYNGEERAKGNILERFSAQQFPDLHSELNLSSLELGDSALYFCASRDRSSGELFFGEGSRLTVL.

The chain links TRBV4-1 to TRBJ2-7; 7 nucleotides agree with TRBD1. Germline values: CDR1 MGHRA, CDR2 YSYEKL. Trimming removed 2 bases from V and 1 base from J; junction bases left unmatched: 8. There are 16 residues in the CDR3. The CDR3 sequence: CASSQNRQGSSYEQYF. The CDR3 DNA is TGCGCCAGCAGCCAAAACAGACAGGGATCATCCTACGAGCAGTACTTC.

The chain links TRBV19 to TRBJ1-5, with 8 bases lining up with TRBD1. The trim removed 8 bases at V and 10 bases at J, leaving 10 bases unmatched. Looked up from germline, CDR1 is LNHDA and CDR2 is SQIVND (reference sequence). The CDR3 is made up of 13 amino acids. The CDR3 region has the DNA TGTGCCAGTGGTGACAGGGGAAACGACCCCCAGCATTTT. It yields the protein CASGDRGNDPQHF.

The chain carries TRBV4-3 and TRBJ2-7; D uncertain. V lost 0 bases and J lost 0, with 12 bases in between. Per the germline V gene, CDR1 is LGHNA and CDR2 is YSLEER. There are 16 residues in the CDR3. The CDR3 DNA follows: TGCGCCAGCAGCCAAGATCCAGTCGTTAGCTCCTACGAGCAGTACTTC. Residues: CASSQDPVVSSYEQYF.

V usage is TRBV30 and J usage is TRBJ2-7, with D maybe TRBD1 (6 bases). This CDR3 region has 13 residues. Germline V gene sequence: CDR1 GTSNPN, CDR2 SVGIG (reference sequence). V gave up 5 bases and J gave up 5 bases, with 16 bases separating them. CDR3 DNA: TGTGCCTGGGCGCCAACAGGGAACCACGAGCAGTACTTC. Residues: CAWAPTGNHEQYF.

This chain uses TRBV7-9 with TRBJ2-7; D is unresolved. The CDR3 contains 13 residues. V dropped 0 bases and J dropped 6 bases, with 9 bases sitting between them. Germline V CDR1 and CDR2: SEHNR, FQNEAQ (reference sequence). The CDR3 region is CASSLAFPGEQYF. The DNA of the CDR3 is TGTGCCAGCAGCTTAGCGTTTCCGGGCGAGCAGTACTTC. The complete variable domain, with remaining parts taken from reference TRBV7-9 and TRBJ2-7, reads DTGVSQNPRHKITKRGQNVTFRCDPISEHNRLYWYRQTLGQGPEFLTYFQNEAQLEKSRLLSDRFSAERPKGSFSTLEIQRTEQGDSAMYLCASSLAFPGEQYFGPGTRLTVT.

V and J are TRBV10-1 and TRBJ2-7; D uncertain. The CDR3 is 14 residues long. Germline values: CDR1 WNHNN, CDR2 SYGVQD (reference sequence). Trimming took 3 bases from V and 2 from J, leaving 11 bases between them. This CDR3 is CASSDRTVPYEQYF. DNA of the CDR3: TGCGCCAGCAGTGATCGGACGGTGCCCTACGAGCAGTACTTC.

DNA for the CDR3: TGCAGCGTTGAAGTACAGGGGAGGGGCGATGAGCAGTTCTTC. Its protein product is CSVEVQGRGDEQFF. The chain links TRBV29-1 to TRBJ2-1; D is perhaps TRBD1 or TRBD2 (7 bases each). V dropped 1 base and J dropped 8 bases, with 15 bases sitting between them. Germline-derived CDR1 and CDR2 are SQVTM and ANQGSEA. The CDR3 has 14 residues.

The chain joins TRBV27 to TRBJ2-7; TRBD2 aligns across 9 bases. The CDR3 loop spans 17 amino acids. Germline V gene lookup returns CDR1 MNHEY and CDR2 SMNVEV (reference sequence). V shed 6 bases and J 0 bases; nucleotides not matched to a gene: 12. CDR3 protein: CASSLRALAGYSYEQYF. In DNA form, the CDR3 reads TGTGCCAGCAGCCTTAGAGCCCTAGCGGGGTACTCCTACGAGCAGTACTTC.